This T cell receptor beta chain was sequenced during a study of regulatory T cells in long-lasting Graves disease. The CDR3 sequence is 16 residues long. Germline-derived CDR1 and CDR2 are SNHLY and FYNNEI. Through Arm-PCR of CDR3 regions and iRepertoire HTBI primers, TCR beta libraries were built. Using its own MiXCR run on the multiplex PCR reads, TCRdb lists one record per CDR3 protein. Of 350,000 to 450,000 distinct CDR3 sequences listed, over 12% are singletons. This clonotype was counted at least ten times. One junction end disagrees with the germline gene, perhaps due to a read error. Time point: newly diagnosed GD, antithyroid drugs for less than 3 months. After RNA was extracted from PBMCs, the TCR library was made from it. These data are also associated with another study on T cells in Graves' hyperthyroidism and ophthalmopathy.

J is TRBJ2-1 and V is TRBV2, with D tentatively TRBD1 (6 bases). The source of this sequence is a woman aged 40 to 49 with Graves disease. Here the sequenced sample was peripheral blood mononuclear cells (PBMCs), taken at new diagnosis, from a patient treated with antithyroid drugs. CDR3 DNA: TGTGCCAGCAGTCCGAATACAGGGATCTCCCACAATGAGCAGTTCTTC. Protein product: CASSPNTGISHNEQFF.